A single sample is the source of the 6 T cell receptor beta chains below, sequenced in a study of a mutant IDH1 vaccine in newly diagnosed glioma. For these TCRs, the target antigens are not known. Assay used: immunoSEQ multiplex PCR; TCRdb lists only in-frame clones, some missing. The sample carries tens of thousands of clones, roughly 90% recorded once. Documented time point: week 5, during vaccination. A 20-mer mutant IDH1 peptide at 300 ug was injected subcutaneously with topical imiquimod. The sample here was PBMCs, taken from a glioma patient whose treatment included an IDH1 peptide vaccine. The receptors were gathered from a man aged 18 to 30 with glioma.

The chain uses TRBV7-9 and TRBJ2-2; 7 bases agree with TRBD2. Trimming removed 3 bases from V and 1 base from J; junction bases left unmatched: 8. Germline V gives CDR1 SEHNR, CDR2 FQNEAQ (reference sequence). The CDR3 contains 17 residues. CDR3 nucleotide sequence: TGTGCCAGCAGCTTCCCTAAGTCGGGAGGGAACACCGGGGAGCTGTTTTTT. Translation gives CASSFPKSGGNTGELFF.

V gene TRBV28 combines with J gene TRBJ1-5; tentatively, D is TRBD1 (6 bases). Trimming cost V 3 bases and J 3 bases, with 18 bases left between them. The CDR3 covers 17 residues. The germline CDR1 and CDR2 sequences are MDHEN and SYDVKM. This CDR3 reads CASSFSQTRGANQPQHF. In DNA form, the CDR3 reads TGTGCCAGCAGTTTCAGCCAAACGAGGGGGGCCAATCAGCCCCAGCATTTT.

The chain carries TRBV5-6 and TRBJ1-2; 8 bases are a match to TRBD1. After removal of 4 bases from V and 6 bases from J, the junction contained 5 bases not matched to a gene. Germline CDR1 is SGHDT and CDR2 is YYEEEE. CDR3 length equals 13 residues. CDR3: CASSTTGVNGYTF. The DNA of the CDR3 is TGTGCCAGCAGCACGACAGGGGTTAATGGCTACACCTTC.

V and J are TRBV2 and TRBJ2-7; D is undetermined. V lost 6 bases to trimming and J lost 3 bases, with 12 bases between them. This CDR3 is built from 13 residues. Germline V gene sequence: CDR1 SNHLY, CDR2 FYNNEI. Written as DNA, the CDR3 is TGTGCCAGCAGCTTCCCTTTTTTCTACGAGCAGTACTTC. The encoded protein is CASSFPFFYEQYF.

The rearrangement joins TRBV2 to TRBJ1-1; D is uncertain. Germline CDR1 SNHLY, CDR2 FYNNEI. The length of the CDR3 is 11 residues. Trimming cost V 6 bases and J 3 bases, with 5 bases left between them. The CDR3 sequence is CASRLYTEAFF. DNA for the CDR3: TGTGCCAGCAGGTTGTACACTGAAGCTTTCTTT.

Only one count was recorded for this clone. The rearrangement joins TRBV2 to TRBJ1-1; possible D gene TRBD1, 6 bases. This CDR3 is 15 amino acids long. Trimming took 4 bases from V and 1 from J, leaving 13 bases between them. Per germline, CDR1 SNHLY and CDR2 FYNNEI. The CDR3, as DNA: TGTGCCAGCAGTGGGGACATGGGGGGGAACACTGAAGCTTTCTTT. This encodes CASSGDMGGNTEAFF.